This TCR beta chain was retrieved from a study of human T cells and chemical hapten exposure. Study in general: The study lasted roughly 26 weeks, and patients were dosed weekly with diphenylcyclopropenone on the scalp throughout. Small pooled library volume differences chiefly drove per-sample TCR yield variation.

The CDR3 has 14 amino acids. The germline V gene encodes CDR1 SGHAT and CDR2 FQNNGV. V shed 4 bases and J shed 7 bases, with 13 bases lying between them. Via MiXCR, TCRdb re-called the RACE reads, giving one row per CDR3 protein. The sample has 300,000 to 450,000 distinct CDR3 sequences; roughly 5% are singletons. The time point is: patch test 1, 2 weeks after DPC sensitization. Documented treatment: therapeutic diphenylcyclopropenone sensitization with weekly scalp DPC. The study enrolled 18 to 70-year-old alopecia patients suitable for DPC. This clonotype was observed many times. Sample: whole blood, taken in connection with sensitization to the hapten diphenylcyclopropenone (DPC). The receptor was isolated from a woman aged 45-59 years with alopecia areata. Some clones in this sample may be carry-over from other donors' samples. V usage is TRBV11-2 and J usage is TRBJ1-4; TRBD1 is a possible D gene (5 bases). The CDR3 DNA reads TGTGCCAGCAGCTCCCCAGGGCAGGGTGAAAAACTGTTTTTT. Protein sequence: CASSSPGQGEKLFF.